This T cell receptor (beta chain) was profiled in a study of shared clonotypes between healthy human individuals. Findings and caveats of the study: Represented diversity (both genetic and exposure-history) was limited by the small number of donors.

Several immunoSEQ plates received, in even portions, the genomic DNA of each subset. Method: immunoSEQ multiplex PCR; TCRdb's copy keeps in-frame clones and lacks some. Of some 87,000 clones listed, almost 70% are singletons. As concerns this clone: The target antigen is unknown.

CDR3 length equals 17 residues. Trimming at V came to 6 bases and at J to 0 bases, leaving 8 bases not matched to a gene. Looked up from germline, CDR1 is LGHNT and CDR2 is FRNRAP. Sequenced sample: memory CD8+ T cells sorted from blood. Specified subset: CD45RO+ cells pooled with CCR7-negative TemRA cells. This clonotype originated in a man in his thirties or forties in good health. V gene TRBV12-5 combines with J gene TRBJ1-1; 12 nucleotides align to TRBD1. The CDR3 bases are TGTGCTAGTGGCTCCGGGACAGGGGGCGTTTTGAACACTGAAGCTTTCTTT. As protein: CASGSGTGGVLNTEAFF.